These 29 T cell receptor beta chains originate from one sample sequenced in a study of blood T cell repertoires in COVID-19. Assay: immunoSEQ multiplex PCR; the TCRdb copy retains only in-frame clones and omits some. Of about 390,000 clones in the sample, around nine tenths were seen once. The sample taken for sequencing was PBMCs or T cells enriched from blood (not recorded which). The receptor source for this set is a woman in her forties or fifties who had recovered from COVID-19.

The chain joins TRBV18 to TRBJ1-2, with a tentative D call TRBD1 (5 bases). Germline CDR1 is KGHSH and CDR2 is LQKENI. The CDR3 runs to 14 residues. V shed 3 bases and J shed 2 bases, with 10 bases lying between them. The CDR3 is CASSPAGPNYGYTF. The CDR3 bases are TGTGCCAGCTCACCTGCAGGGCCGAACTATGGCTACACCTTC. Based on the CDR3 plus reference TRBV18 and TRBJ1-2, the full variable domain is NAGVMQNPRHLVRRRGQEARLRCSPMKGHSHVYWYRQLPEEGLKFMVYLQKENIIDESGMPKERFSAEFPKEGPSILRIQQVVRGDSAAYFCASSPAGPNYGYTFGSGTRLTVV.

This clone was found once. The chain combines TRBV2 with TRBJ1-4; TRBD1 aligns across 7 bases. Per the germline V gene, CDR1 is SNHLY and CDR2 is FYNNEI. CDR3 length: 15 residues. Germline trimming cut 3 bases from V and 4 bases from J; bases unmatched to any gene: 5. CDR3 sequence (DNA): TGTGCCAGCAGTGATAGGGGACAGCTTAATGAAAAACTGTTTTTT. This sequence encodes CASSDRGQLNEKLFF.

This rearrangement joins TRBV4-2 to TRBJ2-1, with 11 nucleotides matching TRBD2. Germline V gene data show CDR1 as LGHNA and CDR2 as YNFKEQ. V lost 4 bases, J lost 10 bases, and 18 bases stayed unmatched. The CDR3 is 18 residues long. CDR3 amino acids: CASSLGSLSGGAFYEQFF. The CDR3 bases are TGTGCCAGCAGCCTTGGATCTCTTAGCGGGGGGGCCTTCTACGAGCAGTTCTTC.

The rearrangement links TRBV29-1 to TRBJ1-1; D remains unclear. This CDR3 region has 14 residues. Germline loops: CDR1 SQVTM, CDR2 ANQGSEA. V lost 7 bases to trimming and J lost 3 bases, with 18 bases between them. Here the CDR3 reads CSAKGSRPDTEAFF. Written as DNA, the CDR3 is TGCAGCGCCAAAGGGAGCAGACCGGACACTGAAGCTTTCTTT.

CDR3 residues: CASSPLINREQYF. The CDR3 DNA follows: TGTGCCAGCAGCCCCTTAATTAATCGCGAGCAGTACTTC. The chain employs TRBV7-8 and TRBJ2-7; unclear D gene. This CDR3 region has 13 residues. V was shortened by 5 bases and J by 6 bases, with 14 bases between the two germline ends. Germline CDR1 reads SGHVS; CDR2 reads FQNEAQ.

This chain uses TRBV18 with TRBJ1-2, with a weak D call TRBD1 (5 bases). Trimming left V 2 bases short and J 6 bases short, with 13 bases between. From germline, CDR1 is KGHSH and CDR2 LQKENI. This CDR3 is built from 14 residues. The CDR3 spells CASSPTGTYNGYTF. DNA of the CDR3: TGTGCCAGCTCACCAACCGGGACTTATAATGGCTACACCTTC.

Turning to this clone: Other nucleotide sequences in the sample specify the same CDR3. V usage is TRBV5-1 and J usage is TRBJ2-3; D is perhaps TRBD1 (6 bases). Trimming pared 4 bases from V and 0 bases from J, leaving 9 bases between. Germline CDR1 is SGHRS and CDR2 is YFSETQ. This CDR3 is built from 14 residues. CDR3 in amino acids: CASSLGQSTDTQYF. DNA for the CDR3: TGCGCCAGCAGCCTCGGACAGAGCACAGATACGCAGTATTTT.

Here the CDR3 reads CASSQSGGASRGYTF. The CDR3 DNA reads TGTGCCAGCAGCCAATCGGGGGGCGCATCGAGGGGCTACACCTTC. This chain joins TRBV3-1 (or the pseudogene TRBV3-2) and TRBJ1-2, with D possibly being TRBD1 (6 bases). Looked up from germline, CDR1 is LGHDT and CDR2 is YNNKEL (reference sequence). Trimming shortened V by 2 bases and J by 8 bases, and 18 bases separated the two germline ends. This CDR3 has 15 amino acids.

The chain couples TRBV19 to TRBJ2-1; 7 bases are a match to TRBD1. The J segment lost 2 bases and the V segment lost 7 bases, leaving 5 bases of the junction unmatched. CDR3 length equals 14 residues. Germline values: CDR1 LNHDA, CDR2 SQIVND (reference sequence). CDR3: CASTLTGTYNEQFF. CDR3 DNA: TGTGCCAGTACCTTGACAGGGACCTACAATGAGCAGTTCTTC.

This clone occurred a few times. V and J are TRBV12-3 or TRBV12-4 and TRBJ1-5; 9 positions agree with TRBD1. V gave up 5 bases and J gave up 7 bases; unmatched junction bases: 3. The CDR3 totals 13 residues. The CDR3 nucleotides are TGTGCCAGCAGTGGGGACAGGGCACAGCCCCAGCATTTT. Amino acid sequence: CASSGDRAQPQHF.

V usage is TRBV18 and J usage is TRBJ1-6, with 7 bases identical to TRBD1. The V gene's germline CDR1 is KGHSH and CDR2 LQKENI. V lost 4 bases, J lost 6 bases, and 6 bases stayed unmatched. The CDR3 loop spans 15 amino acids. CDR3: CASSLSGQTNSPLHF. CDR3 nucleotides: TGTGCCAGCTCACTGTCGGGACAGACTAATTCACCCCTCCACTTT.

V is TRBV29-1 and J is TRBJ1-2, with D tentatively TRBD1 (6 bases). With 4 bases removed from V and 2 bases from J, the gap between germline ends came to 11 bases. CDR3 length: 13 residues. Germline V gives CDR1 SQVTM, CDR2 ANQGSEA. CDR3 DNA: TGCAGCGTTGTTCACAGGGAAAACTATGGCTACACCTTC. It is translated as CSVVHRENYGYTF.

V usage is TRBV4-1 and J usage is TRBJ2-1; 9 nucleotides match TRBD2. Per germline, CDR1 MGHRA and CDR2 YSYEKL. The CDR3 sequence is 17 residues long. The trim removed 2 bases at V and 4 bases at J, leaving 9 bases unmatched. CDR3 nucleotide sequence: TGCGCCAGCAGCCAACATCCTAGCGGGACGGCATACAATGAGCAGTTCTTC. Translated: CASSQHPSGTAYNEQFF.

CDR3 in amino acids: CASSPRDAYNEQFF. CDR3 DNA sequence: TGTGCCAGCTCACCTCGGGATGCCTACAATGAGCAGTTCTTC. The rearrangement uses TRBV18 and TRBJ2-1, with D tentatively TRBD2 (5 bases). Trimming took 3 bases from V and 2 from J, leaving 8 bases between them. This CDR3 region has 14 residues. CDR1 and CDR2 (germline): KGHSH, LQKENI.

This chain joins TRBV2 and TRBJ1-1, with D possibly matching TRBD1 (6 bases). Trimming removed 9 bases from V and 3 bases from J, with 23 bases in between. Looked up from germline, CDR1 is SNHLY and CDR2 is FYNNEI. CDR3 length: 16 amino acids. The CDR3 bases are TGTGCCAGTACCCCACAGGGCCACCCTTGGGACACTGAAGCTTTCTTT. It yields the protein CASTPQGHPWDTEAFF.

The J gene is TRBJ2-5, the V gene TRBV5-4; 7 bases are a match to TRBD1. Germline CDR1 SGHNT, CDR2 YYREEE (reference sequence). The V gene end was trimmed by 5 bases and the J gene end by 2 bases; junction bases not matched to a gene: 9. The CDR3 runs to 15 residues. The DNA of the CDR3 is TGTGCCAGCAGTACCTTTTGGGACAGACAAGAGACCCAGTACTTC. Encoded protein: CASSTFWDRQETQYF. Complete variable domain (other parts from reference TRBV5-4 and TRBJ2-5): ETGVTQSPTHLIKTRGQQVTLRCSSQSGHNTVSWYQQALGQGPQFIFQYYREEENGRGNFPPRFSGLQFPNYSSELNVNALELDDSALYLCASSTFWDRQETQYFGPGTRLLVL.

This rearrangement joins TRBV9 to TRBJ2-5; 7 nucleotides align to TRBD2. CDR3 size: 14 residues. CDR1 SGDLS and CDR2 YYNGEE come from the germline V gene. J lost 3 bases, V lost 3 bases, and 5 bases had no gene match. The CDR3 DNA reads as TGTGCCAGCAGCGCCAATCTAGCGGAAGAGACCCAGTACTTC. Its translation: CASSANLAEETQYF.

The gene calls are TRBV7-2 and TRBJ1-1; a weak D match, TRBD1 (6 bases). The length of the CDR3 is 12 residues. CDR1 SGHTA and CDR2 FQGNSA come from the germline V gene. Between the trimmed V and J ends, which lost 2 bases and 10 bases, there was a span of 11 bases. DNA for the CDR3: TGTGCCAGCAGCTTACTAATAGGGGGAGCTTTCTTT. It translates to CASSLLIGGAFF.

The chain combines TRBV30 with TRBJ1-1, with 10 bases lining up with TRBD1. Germline-derived CDR1 and CDR2 are GTSNPN and SVGIG (reference sequence). This CDR3 is 19 amino acids long. J was trimmed by 2 bases and V by 3 bases; bases with no gene match: 18. Here the CDR3 DNA reads TGTGCCTGGAGGGGACAGGGGATGAGTTTTAACTCTCCAAACACTGAAGCTTTCTTT. Its protein is CAWRGQGMSFNSPNTEAFF. Complete variable domain (other parts from reference TRBV30 and TRBJ1-1): SQTIHQWPATLVQPVGSPLSLECTVEGTSNPNLYWYRQAAGRGLQLLFYSVGIGQISSEVPQNLSASRPQDRQFILSSKKLLLSDSGFYLCAWRGQGMSFNSPNTEAFFGQGTRLTVV.

The genes are TRBV10-3 and TRBJ1-2; 7 nucleotides match TRBD1. Trimming removed 0 bases from V and 8 bases from J; junction bases left unmatched: 6. CDR1 is ENHRY and CDR2 is SYGVKD in the germline V gene. The CDR3 is made up of 14 amino acids. The CDR3: CAISESGTVRGYTF. The DNA of the CDR3 is TGTGCCATCAGTGAGTCCGGGACAGTCAGGGGCTACACCTTC.

J is TRBJ2-2 and V is TRBV10-2; TRBD2 agrees at 7 bases. CDR1 WSHSY and CDR2 SAAADI come from the germline V gene. V trimming: 8 bases; J trimming: 7 bases; junction bases outside the gene matches: 7. The CDR3 runs to 13 residues. The CDR3 DNA reads as TGCGCCAGCCCTACTAGCGCGAGCGGGGAGCTGTTTTTT. Translating gives CASPTSASGELFF.

This clone appeared a single time. The CDR3 loop is CASSQDGSGIGPQHF. CDR3 nucleotide sequence: TGCGCCAGCAGCCAAGATGGGTCAGGGATCGGTCCCCAGCATTTT. The V and J genes are TRBV4-3 and TRBJ1-5; maybe TRBD1 (5 bases). Germline CDR1 LGHNA, CDR2 YSLEER. This CDR3 is built from 15 residues. V was pared by 0 bases and J by 10 bases, with 16 bases between.

The CDR3 sequence is CASSPSAAVDEQFF. The CDR3, as DNA: TGTGCCAGCTCACCATCGGCTGCGGTCGATGAGCAGTTCTTC. This sequence joins TRBV18 and TRBJ2-1; D ambiguous. Germline V gives CDR1 KGHSH, CDR2 LQKENI. The V gene lost 2 bases and the J gene lost 8 bases, with 13 bases spanning the gap. The CDR3 runs 14 residues.

V usage is TRBV5-1 and J usage is TRBJ1-3, with D possibly TRBD1 on 6 matching bases. Germline CDR1 SGHRS, CDR2 YFSETQ. V lost 1 base and J 7 bases, leaving 12 bases between the germline ends. The CDR3 runs to 14 residues. CDR3 coding DNA: TGCGCCAGCAGCTTGATGTCAGGACAGAACACCATATATTTT. Translated: CASSLMSGQNTIYF.

V and J are TRBV6-5 and TRBJ2-1; no firm D call. The V gene lost 4 bases and the J gene lost 5 bases, with 9 bases spanning the gap. Germline CDR1 MNHEY, CDR2 SVGAGI. The CDR3 covers 13 residues. DNA of the CDR3: TGTGCCAGCAGTTCACACCCGAACAATGAGCAGTTCTTC. Protein sequence: CASSSHPNNEQFF.

As to this clone: At one end, the junction sequence differs from germline, possibly due to a read error. The genes are TRBV28 and TRBJ1-1, with D maybe TRBD1 (5 bases). Germline V gene lookup returns CDR1 MDHEN and CDR2 SYDVKM. CDR3 length: 11 residues. CDR3 DNA sequence: TGTGCCAGCAGTTTATTAAAGGGGTGGGTCTTT. Encoded protein: CASSLLKGWVF. Variable domain in full (rest from reference TRBV28 and TRBJ1-1): DVKVTQSSRYLVKRTGEKVFLECVQDMDHENMFWYRQDPGLGLRLIYFSYDVKMKEKGDIPEGYSVSREKKERFSLILESASTNQTSMYLCASSLLKGWVFGQGTRLTVV.

The V and J genes are TRBV5-6 and TRBJ2-2; 10 bases match TRBD1. The J segment lost 4 bases and the V segment lost 4 bases, leaving 10 bases of the junction unmatched. The CDR3 is 17 amino acids. CDR1 and CDR2 from the germline V gene are SGHDT and YYEEEE. The CDR3 coding sequence is TGTGCCAGCAGCCCGGCCGGGACAGGGGCGGTCACCGGGGAGCTGTTTTTT. Translating gives CASSPAGTGAVTGELFF.

Regarding this clone: The same CDR3 arises from other DNA sequences in this sample as well. The chain employs TRBV2 and TRBJ2-1; 7 nucleotides agree with TRBD1. The ends lost 6 bases at V and 0 bases at J; junction bases unmatched: 2. The CDR3 sequence is 14 residues long. Germline V gene data show CDR1 as SNHLY and CDR2 as FYNNEI. CDR3 sequence: CASRTGSSYNEQFF. As DNA, the CDR3 is TGTGCCAGCAGGACAGGGAGCTCCTACAATGAGCAGTTCTTC.

The chain employs TRBV27 and TRBJ1-5; D call uncertain. The CDR3 contains 13 residues. The germline gives CDR1 MNHEY, CDR2 SMNVEV (reference sequence). V was clipped by 5 bases and J by 7 bases, with 12 bases between them. The CDR3 region has the DNA TGTGCCAGCAGTCTAAAGACCGGGCAGCCCCAGCATTTT. It specifies CASSLKTGQPQHF.